The 3 T cell receptor beta chains below were found in one sample sequenced in a study of cytomegalovirus exposure and HLA in healthy donors. 60 Vbeta and 13 Jbeta primers were used in PCR. The protocol was immunoSEQ multiplex PCR, while the TCRdb copy is restricted to in-frame clones and leaves out a portion. The sample lists 150,000 to 160,000 clones; about 68% were seen once. The sample comprised PBMCs. The receptors were sampled from a man younger than 40 in good health and CMV-seronegative.

This clone was recorded once. The chain joins TRBV7-2 to TRBJ2-3, with no clear D. The CDR3 runs 12 residues. Germline CDR1 is SGHTA and CDR2 is FQGNSA. V dropped 5 bases and J dropped 3 bases, with 6 bases sitting between them. CDR3 DNA: TGTGCCAGCAGCCATGTTACAGATACGCAGTATTTT. This sequence encodes CASSHVTDTQYF.

The chain recombines TRBV28 with TRBJ2-3; 15 positions agree with TRBD2. The CDR3 has 17 amino acids. The germline V gene has CDR1 MDHEN and CDR2 SYDVKM. Trimming took 6 bases from V and 5 from J; bases not matched to a gene: 9. The CDR3 region is CASSPGLAGGPLDTQYF. In DNA form, the CDR3 reads TGTGCCAGCAGCCCTGGACTAGCGGGGGGGCCCCTAGATACGCAGTATTTT.

The CDR3 protein is CASSSGTNRGETQYF. The CDR3 nucleotides are TGTGCCAGCAGTTCCGGGACTAATCGAGGAGAGACCCAGTACTTC. This chain connects TRBV7-2 to TRBJ2-5; 7 nucleotides align to TRBD2. The CDR3 totals 15 residues. V was pared by 6 bases and J by 4 bases, with 11 bases of the junction left unmatched. CDR1 and CDR2 (germline): SGHTA, FQGNSA.